This passage covers 31 T cell receptor beta chains from one sample sequenced in a study of lymphopenia after photon versus proton radiotherapy. TCRdb keeps only in-frame clones here, not all; method: immunoSEQ multiplex PCR. Of around 30,000 clones listed, over 70% are singletons. This material consisted of peripheral blood, taken from a patient treated with proton-based radiotherapy. The receptors derive from a woman in her 70s with pancreatic cancer.

The chain uses TRBV27 and TRBJ2-7; 9 nucleotides align to TRBD1. The germline V gene encodes CDR1 MNHEY and CDR2 SMNVEV (reference sequence). V lost 4 bases, J lost 2 bases, and 18 bases stayed unmatched. The CDR3 loop spans 19 amino acids. This CDR3 is CASSSDRQGGGRITYEQYF. The CDR3 DNA follows: TGTGCCAGCAGTTCCGACCGACAGGGGGGGGGCCGCATAACCTACGAGCAGTACTTC.

The V call is TRBV6-6, the J call TRBJ2-7, with 7 positions matching TRBD1. CDR3 length: 13 amino acids. Unmatched junction bases numbered 2, after V lost 4 bases and J lost 2 bases. Germline V lookup: CDR1 MNHNY, CDR2 SVGAGI (reference sequence). The CDR3 protein is CASSSQGAYEQYF. CDR3 in DNA: TGTGCCAGCAGTTCCCAGGGGGCCTACGAGCAGTACTTC.

The V call is TRBV4-2, the J call TRBJ1-6; TRBD1 matches at 8 bases. Per germline, CDR1 LGHNA and CDR2 YNFKEQ. J lost 9 bases, V lost 0 bases, and 10 bases had no gene match. The CDR3 runs 17 residues. The CDR3 nucleotides are TGTGCCAGCAGCCAAGAATCCATGGACAGGGTCGGTTCACCCCTCCACTTT. It codes for CASSQESMDRVGSPLHF.

The chain recombines TRBV5-1 with TRBJ2-1, with D possibly matching TRBD2 (5 bases). Trimming removed 2 bases from V and 6 bases from J, with 24 bases in between. Germline V CDR1 and CDR2: SGHRS, YFSETQ. The CDR3 covers 18 residues. CDR3 amino acids: CASSFSIGLVSQSNEQFF. The CDR3 region has the DNA TGCGCCAGCAGCTTTAGTATCGGACTGGTAAGTCAGAGCAATGAGCAGTTCTTC.

V usage is TRBV11-2 and J usage is TRBJ2-6; 9 bases map to TRBD1. V shed 6 bases and J 3 bases; nucleotides not matched to a gene: 9. The CDR3 contains 17 residues. Germline V lookup: CDR1 SGHAT, CDR2 FQNNGV. DNA for the CDR3: TGTGCCAGCAGGCCGAAACAGGGGGCTGATGGGGCCAACGTCCTGACTTTC. Amino acid sequence: CASRPKQGADGANVLTF.

The V and J genes are TRBV5-1 and TRBJ1-4, with 7 nucleotides matching TRBD1. J was trimmed by 7 bases and V by 5 bases; bases with no gene match: 17. CDR3 length: 17 residues. The germline CDR1 and CDR2 sequences are SGHRS and YFSETQ. The CDR3, as DNA: TGCGCCAGCAGATCCGGGACAGTAACGTTTTTGAGTGAAAAACTGTTTTTT. Residues: CASRSGTVTFLSEKLFF.

This clone has more than one count but fewer than ten. V and J are TRBV9 and TRBJ2-2; D not resolved. V was trimmed by 8 bases and J by 3 bases, leaving 8 bases between them. Germline values: CDR1 SGDLS, CDR2 YYNGEE. There are 12 residues in the CDR3. The CDR3 loop is CASLGYTGELFF. The CDR3 DNA reads as TGTGCCAGTCTAGGGTACACCGGGGAGCTGTTTTTT.

This chain connects TRBV5-1 to TRBJ2-7; D assignment may be TRBD1 or TRBD2 (5 bases each). The CDR3 totals 12 residues. The germline V and J ends were trimmed by 7 bases and 0 bases, with 8 bases remaining between them. The germline V gene encodes CDR1 SGHRS and CDR2 YFSETQ. CDR3 protein: CASGDRSYEQYF. As DNA, the CDR3 is TGCGCCAGCGGGGACCGCTCCTACGAGCAGTACTTC.

This clone was seen a single time. The chain combines TRBV19 with TRBJ1-1, with 7 bases matching TRBD1. Looked up from germline, CDR1 is LNHDA and CDR2 is SQIVND (reference sequence). J gave up 8 bases and V 0 bases, and 9 bases lay outside the gene matches. The CDR3 has 15 residues. The CDR3 is CASSIDRGGTEEAFF. CDR3 sequence (DNA): TGTGCCAGTAGTATAGATCGGGGGGGGACAGAAGAAGCTTTCTTT.

This clone is medium-sized within its sample. The chain is built from TRBV30 and TRBJ1-1, with D possibly matching TRBD1 (5 bases). The CDR3 runs to 12 residues. The germline V gene encodes CDR1 GTSNPN and CDR2 SVGIG (reference sequence). Trimming took off 7 bases at V and 5 bases at J, with 14 bases between the two ends. CDR3 region: CAFLAGGTEAFF. In nucleotides, the CDR3 is TGTGCCTTCTTAGCCGGGGGGACTGAAGCTTTCTTT.

V and J are TRBV27 and TRBJ2-7; the D is unclear. The V gene's germline CDR1 is MNHEY and CDR2 SMNVEV (reference sequence). The ends were cut back, 5 bases at V and 6 bases at J, with 8 bases in the middle. The CDR3 contains 11 residues. The CDR3 DNA reads TGTGCCAGCAGTCAATACTCCGAGCAGTACTTC. Protein sequence: CASSQYSEQYF.

The V call is TRBV5-8, the J call TRBJ2-1; the D is unclear. Germline V CDR1 and CDR2: SGHTS, YDEGEE. The CDR3 totals 15 residues. Trimming stripped 7 bases from V and 2 bases from J, with 16 bases between. In nucleotides, the CDR3 is TGTGCCAGCCTAACTGAAACTCGTGCCTACAATGAGCAGTTCTTC. Encoded protein: CASLTETRAYNEQFF.

V and J are TRBV19 and TRBJ1-1, with D possibly matching TRBD1 (5 bases). CDR1 LNHDA and CDR2 SQIVND come from the germline V gene (reference sequence). The CDR3 consists of 17 residues. V lost 3 bases and J lost 4, with 21 bases in between. Here the CDR3 reads CASSISYRQSDSTEAFF. The CDR3 DNA reads as TGTGCCAGTAGTATTAGTTACCGACAGTCAGATAGCACTGAAGCTTTCTTT.

The rearrangement joins TRBV9 to TRBJ1-2; tentative D call: TRBD1 (5 bases). The CDR3 has 15 residues. Germline CDR1 SGDLS, CDR2 YYNGEE. V shed 3 bases and J shed 0 bases, with 12 bases lying between them. CDR3 amino acids: CASSESGLANYGYTF. CDR3 nucleotides: TGTGCCAGCAGCGAATCAGGGTTAGCTAACTATGGCTACACCTTC.

The V call is TRBV28, the J call TRBJ2-7; 7 bases are a match to TRBD1. The trim removed 8 bases at V and 0 bases at J, leaving 10 bases unmatched. CDR1 is MDHEN, CDR2 SYDVKM, per germline. CDR3 length: 15 amino acids. CDR3 in amino acids: CASGLRGPSSYEQYF. In nucleotides, the CDR3 is TGTGCCAGCGGGCTAAGGGGGCCCAGCTCCTACGAGCAGTACTTC.

The chain has TRBV30 and TRBJ2-1; 14 positions agree with TRBD2. The J segment lost 6 bases and the V segment lost 4 bases, leaving 5 bases of the junction unmatched. The CDR3 covers 15 residues. From germline, CDR1 is GTSNPN and CDR2 SVGIG (reference sequence). The CDR3 nucleotides read TGTGCCTGGACGGGACTAGCGGGAGTTTCCAATGAGCAGTTCTTC. Its protein product is CAWTGLAGVSNEQFF.

The chain recombines TRBV2 with TRBJ2-2, with 15 nucleotides matching TRBD2. Germline V gene sequence: CDR1 SNHLY, CDR2 FYNNEI. This CDR3 has 17 residues. Trimming cost V 8 bases and J 1 base; bases outside gene matches: 5. CDR3 bases: TGTGCCAGCGTAAAGGGACTAGCGGGAGGGAACACCGGGGAGCTGTTTTTT. It specifies CASVKGLAGGNTGELFF.

The CDR3 DNA reads as TGTGCAAGTCGCTTAGTTAGAACTAGCGGGAGTGGGTCTGAGACCCAGTACTTC. Translation: CASRLVRTSGSGSETQYF. The V gene is TRBV12-2, the J gene TRBJ2-5; the table gives TRBD2 as D, unverified against the DNA. TRBV12-2 is a pseudogene. This CDR3 comprises 18 residues.

The chain uses TRBV7-2 and TRBJ2-3; TRBD2 agrees at 10 bases. This CDR3 has 17 residues. V lost 7 bases and J lost 1; bases outside the gene matches: 11. Looked up from germline, CDR1 is SGHTA and CDR2 is FQGNSA. The CDR3 DNA follows: TGTGCCAGCACCCTACTCATTCTAGCGGGAGGCACAGATACGCAGTATTTT. It translates to CASTLLILAGGTDTQYF.

In its sample, this clone was seen a few times. This chain links TRBV5-1 with TRBJ1-1; TRBD1 agrees at 7 bases. The CDR3 loop spans 16 amino acids. V shed 5 bases and J 0 bases; nucleotides not matched to a gene: 10. Germline V CDR1 and CDR2: SGHRS, YFSETQ. The CDR3 nucleotides are TGCGCCAGCAGTCTCGGGGGGACAGAGATGAACACTGAAGCTTTCTTT. Residues: CASSLGGTEMNTEAFF.

There are a few counts of this clone. The gene calls are TRBV30 and TRBJ2-7, with D possibly being TRBD2 (5 bases). The germline V gene encodes CDR1 GTSNPN and CDR2 SVGIG (reference sequence). The CDR3 is 15 residues long. V was pared by 0 bases and J by 0 bases, with 12 bases between. CDR3 amino acids: CAWSVGPGSSYEQYF. In DNA form, the CDR3 reads TGTGCCTGGAGTGTAGGGCCGGGGAGCTCCTACGAGCAGTACTTC.

V gene TRBV2 combines with J gene TRBJ1-5; 7 bases match TRBD1. The V gene's germline CDR1 is SNHLY and CDR2 FYNNEI. The CDR3 sequence is 15 residues long. With V trimmed by 5 bases and J by 2 bases, 6 bases remained unmatched. The CDR3 loop is CASSQTGSGNQPQHF. The CDR3 nucleotides are TGTGCCAGCAGTCAGACAGGGTCGGGCAATCAGCCCCAGCATTTT.

In this sample, this clone turned up a few times. The rearrangement uses TRBV19 and TRBJ2-1; 9 nucleotides match TRBD2. Germline values: CDR1 LNHDA, CDR2 SQIVND (reference sequence). The length of the CDR3 is 13 residues. V lost 7 bases and J lost 5; bases outside the gene matches: 3. The DNA of the CDR3 is TGTGCCAGTATTAAGCGGGAGGACAATGAGCAGTTCTTC. Its protein product is CASIKREDNEQFF.

The chain recombines TRBV28 with TRBJ1-2, with no clear D. The ends were cut back, 6 bases at V and 2 bases at J, with 19 bases in the middle. The CDR3 length is 16 residues. Germline-derived CDR1 and CDR2 are MDHEN and SYDVKM. The CDR3 sequence is CASSLTSTRLNYGYTF. CDR3 in DNA: TGTGCCAGCAGCCTTACCTCGACAAGACTAAACTATGGCTACACCTTC.

The V call is TRBV7-2, the J call TRBJ1-4; 9 bases fit TRBD1. V shed 1 base, J shed 8 bases, and the junction held 5 bases outside the gene matches. Germline CDR1 is SGHTA and CDR2 is FQGNSA. The CDR3 totals 15 residues. The CDR3 protein is CASSLGGQGGEKLFF. The CDR3 DNA follows: TGTGCCAGCAGCTTAGGGGGACAGGGCGGAGAAAAACTGTTTTTT.

V usage is TRBV28 and J usage is TRBJ2-7, with 7 bases lining up with TRBD1. Germline loops: CDR1 MDHEN, CDR2 SYDVKM. With V trimmed by 4 bases and J by 3 bases, 9 bases remained unmatched. The CDR3 runs to 15 residues. The CDR3 DNA follows: TGTGCCAGCAGTTCGACCGGGACAGACAACTACGAGCAGTACTTC. It encodes CASSSTGTDNYEQYF.

The chain employs TRBV2 and TRBJ2-1; 15 bases line up with TRBD2. V was pared by 4 bases and J by 14 bases, with 0 bases of the junction left unmatched. The CDR3 covers 12 residues. Germline V lookup: CDR1 SNHLY, CDR2 FYNNEI. CDR3 residues: CASSGTSGGEFF. DNA for the CDR3: TGTGCCAGCAGTGGGACTAGCGGGGGGGAGTTCTTC.

The chain carries TRBV29-1 and TRBJ2-5; D not resolved. V lost 5 bases and J 5 bases, leaving 12 bases between the germline ends. CDR3 length: 12 residues. The germline gives CDR1 SQVTM, CDR2 ANQGSEA. The CDR3 bases are TGCAGCGTTCGATTGGTCGGGGAGACCCAGTACTTC. Residues: CSVRLVGETQYF.

The V and J genes are TRBV11-1 and TRBJ1-1; 8 bases align to TRBD1. J was trimmed by 7 bases and V by 2 bases; bases with no gene match: 9. The CDR3 contains 15 residues. Germline V CDR1 and CDR2: SGHAT, FQDESV (reference sequence). The CDR3 here is CASSLRTGRYLEAFF. The CDR3 region has the DNA TGTGCCAGCAGCTTACGGACAGGGAGATATCTTGAAGCTTTCTTT.

The chain links TRBV10-3 to TRBJ1-2; TRBD1 is a possible D gene (6 bases). The CDR3 extends over 14 amino acids. Germline V gives CDR1 ENHRY, CDR2 SYGVKD. The V end lost 0 bases, the J end lost 2 bases, and 7 bases lay between the germline ends. The CDR3 nucleotides are TGTGCCATCAGTGAGTCAGGGGGGAACTATGGCTACACCTTC. Its translation: CAISESGGNYGYTF.

The rearrangement joins TRBV6-6 to TRBJ1-5; TRBD1 matches 7 bases. V trimming: 11 bases; J trimming: 5 bases; junction bases outside the gene matches: 9. The CDR3 is 13 amino acids. Germline-derived CDR1 and CDR2 are MNHNY and SVGAGI (reference sequence). The CDR3 loop reads CAEGATQDQPQHF. Written as DNA, the CDR3 is TGTGCCGAGGGGGCCACCCAAGATCAGCCCCAGCATTTT.